This entry concerns a single T cell receptor (beta chain). Its antigen has not been determined. No much larger clone exists at a distance of one base, and base qualities are not known. Healthy HIV-negative adults with no recently reported acute infections or vaccinations were included as donors. Only Caucasian adults living in Nashville, Tennessee, USA were represented among the donors. Magnetic negative selection was used to enrich CD4+ T cells, after which naive cells were positively selected on CD45RA and the negative fraction became the memory subset. After blood collection by leukapheresis, PBMCs were isolated using Ficoll-Histopaque density gradient centrifugation and then cryopreserved in the vapor phase of liquid nitrogen. Purity and quantity of every magnetically sorted T cell population were checked by analytical flow cytometry. Genomic DNA was isolated from each sorted fraction and quantified by UV absorbance on a Nanodrop 2000c.

The sample comes from a study of shared clonotypes between healthy human individuals (dated by TCRdb to 2020 to 2021). Broadly, across the study: The cohort comprised a couple of women and a few men aged 18 to 49 years. Per donor, three plates each were used for CD4 naive and CD4 memory, two for CD8 naive, and one for CD8 memory. Blood TCR repertoires of several healthy adults were deeply sequenced to estimate repertoire size and the extent of clonotype sharing between individuals. To increase sequencing depth and limit assay-specific biases, TCR repertoire library preparation and sequencing were carried out by different laboratories using diverse techniques. Leukapheresis yielded between about 0.9 and 9 billion PBMCs per donor. Results the study describes overall, beyond this receptor: Even with the large sequencing depth, rarefaction of the sorted-subset datasets indicated that sequencing was incomplete. The genetic and exposure-history diversity represented was limited by the small number of donors. Sharing across several donors was observed for roughly 5% of naive CD4, around 3.5% of naive CD8, 2% to 2.5% of memory CD4, and about 0.4% of memory CD8 clonotypes. Pairwise subsampling indicated that sequencing depth was expected to affect the degree of clonotype sharing among donors. Estimated clonotype richness was generally larger for naive than for memory subsets. Clonotypes shared by all four sorted-subset donors showed higher generation probabilities than non-shared clonotypes. Sampling was limited to blood, and TCR repertoires in tissue likely differ from TCR repertoires in blood.

TCR CDR3 regions were amplified from genomic DNA by multiplex PCR using the deep immunoSEQ assay. Extracted genomic DNA from each cell subset was distributed evenly across all wells of several immunoSEQ 96-well plates, and each plate was treated as a replicate. Each replicate PCR for sorted subsets received around 210 ng genomic DNA, equal to around 32,000 T cell genomes. The purified libraries were quantified using a Qubit 3.0 fluorometer, sized with a Bioanalyzer 2100, and then quantified again using the KAPA Library Quantification kit. Every immunoSEQ 96-well plate was sequenced on a separate single-read 150-cycle Illumina NextSeq 550 flow cell. In the original analysis: Because the immunoSEQ output held only junctional sequences and lacked quality scores, the filtering could not match the filtering applied to full-length reads. To assign V/J genes and CDR3, sequences were annotated against IMGT germline references using PyIR, a Python wrapper for IgBLAST v1.9. Any read was removed if the V/J assignment was weak (E-value above 1e-6), the CDR3 was missing, or the read contained stop codons, out-of-frame junctions, or ambiguous translated residues. V3J clonotypes were defined as sequences sharing an identical inferred V gene, J gene, and CDR3 amino acid sequence. The percentage overlap between two repertoires was calculated by dividing the number of shared unique clonotypes by the size of the smaller repertoire. Repertoire richness was assessed with RTK rarefaction, the Chao1 estimator, and Recon v2.1 estimates of unobserved clonotypes. Generation probabilities for all TCRbeta clonotypes obtained by the gDNA method from a handful of donors were computed using OLGA. Not all clones reach the TCRdb copy of this immuneACCESS table, which keeps in-frame sequences only. Checked studies attribute under half of the gap to unresolved V genes and leave the rest unexplained. V, J and clone size are taken as reported in that table, and D and trimming were inferred from the DNA itself. Counted in this sample were nearly 1,000,000 clones; over 75% of them appeared once. The ten most abundant clones make up over 1.3% of the sample.

Trimming removed 7 bases from V and 4 bases from J; the gene matches leave 10 bases unexplained. The germline V gene gives CDR1 as ENHRY and CDR2 as SYGVKD. The CDR3 runs 15 amino acids, cysteine and phenylalanine included. Just CDR3 DNA is preserved here, 45 bases in frame from base 1. The chain is assembled from TRBV10-3 and TRBJ2-1, with 7 bases in between that match TRBD2. Material: memory CD4+ T cells sorted from blood. This specimen's cell subset or site label, interpreted: CD45RA-negative fraction. The sequence derives from a man aged 18 to 30 in good health. The CDR3 protein is CAIKFSSGVYNEQFF. Here is the DNA: TGTGCCATCAAGTTTTCTAGCGGAGTGTACAATGAGCAGTTCTTC.